Below are 24 T cell receptor beta chains sequenced from a single sample in a study of chemoradiotherapy in HPV16-positive cancers. Assay used: immunoSEQ multiplex PCR; TCRdb lists only in-frame clones, some missing. The sample lists approximately 12,000 clones, 76% seen once, with around 2% in the top ten. The sample here was taken from a patient who underwent chemoradiotherapy. The receptors come from a human donor with HPV-associated anogenital cancer.

This rearrangement joins TRBV7-2 to TRBJ2-6; D tentatively fits TRBD1 or TRBD2 (6 bases each). CDR3 length: 16 residues. Germline CDR1 reads SGHTA; CDR2 reads FQGNSA. V was clipped by 5 bases and J by 2 bases, with 13 bases between them. CDR3 loop: CASSPRGGPGANVLTF. CDR3 in DNA: TGTGCCAGCAGCCCCCGAGGGGGGCCTGGGGCCAACGTCCTGACTTTC.

The chain carries TRBV5-8 and TRBJ1-2; TRBD1 aligns across 7 bases. The ends lost 4 bases at V and 4 bases at J; junction bases unmatched: 7. CDR3 length: 14 residues. CDR1 is SGHTS, CDR2 YDEGEE, per germline. CDR3: CASSVGQPFYGYTF. Here the CDR3 DNA reads TGTGCCAGCAGCGTGGGACAGCCCTTCTATGGCTACACCTTC.

This clone was seen a single time. The identical CDR3 is also encoded by other nucleotide sequences in the sample. The J gene is TRBJ1-4, the V gene TRBV2; no clear D gene. This CDR3 spans 13 amino acids. V lost 3 bases to trimming and J lost 8 bases, with 10 bases between them. Per the germline V gene, CDR1 is SNHLY and CDR2 is FYNNEI. CDR3 nucleotide sequence: TGTGCCAGCAGTGACGGGGTTTGGGAAAAACTGTTTTTT. This translates into CASSDGVWEKLFF.

The J gene is TRBJ1-1, the V gene TRBV5-5; D possibly corresponds to TRBD1 (5 bases). The V and J ends lost 5 bases and 6 bases respectively, with 23 bases between them. The CDR3 consists of 16 residues. CDR1 SGHKS and CDR2 YYEKEE come from the germline V gene (reference sequence). The CDR3 loop reads CASRTSRGAQGPEAFF. The CDR3 DNA reads TGTGCCAGCAGGACTAGTCGAGGGGCCCAAGGTCCTGAAGCTTTCTTT.

The rearrangement uses TRBV2 and TRBJ1-4; 8 positions agree with TRBD1. V was clipped by 4 bases and J by 4 bases; unmatched bases: 8. Germline CDR1 SNHLY, CDR2 FYNNEI. The CDR3 runs to 16 residues. The CDR3 reads CASSGQGIHSNEKLFF. In DNA form, the CDR3 reads TGTGCCAGCAGTGGACAGGGGATCCATAGTAATGAAAAACTGTTTTTT.

The rearrangement joins TRBV7-9 to TRBJ1-6; D is unclear. Germline-derived CDR1 and CDR2 are SEHNR and FQNEAQ (reference sequence). The CDR3 consists of 13 residues. The ends were cut back, 5 bases at V and 9 bases at J, with 11 bases in the middle. The CDR3 protein is CASSPLDGSPLHF. CDR3 coding DNA: TGTGCCAGCAGCCCCCTAGATGGTTCACCCCTCCACTTT.

The chain is built from TRBV27 and TRBJ2-7; a weak D match, TRBD2 (6 bases). CDR1 and CDR2 from the germline V gene are MNHEY and SMNVEV (reference sequence). The CDR3 is 14 residues long. V dropped 6 bases and J dropped 7 bases, with 19 bases sitting between them. The CDR3 reads CASREGPNRLEQYF. The CDR3 DNA sequence: TGTGCCAGCAGGGAGGGGCCCAACCGTCTGGAGCAGTACTTC.

This chain links TRBV19 with TRBJ2-2; 8 positions match TRBD2. The CDR3 is 16 residues long. The V and J ends lost 2 bases and 2 bases, in that order; junction bases with no gene match: 4. The germline V gene has CDR1 LNHDA and CDR2 SQIVND (reference sequence). DNA for the CDR3: TGTGCCAGTAGTATAATCGGGGGGGGTAACACCGGGGAGCTGTTTTTT. Amino acids: CASSIIGGGNTGELFF.

The V gene is TRBV6-5, the J gene TRBJ1-1; perhaps TRBD1 as D (6 bases). Trimming took 5 bases from V and 8 from J, leaving 12 bases between them. The CDR3 is made up of 12 amino acids. Germline lookup yields CDR1 MNHEY and CDR2 SVGAGI. The CDR3 region is CASSNNREEAFF. The CDR3, as DNA: TGTGCCAGCAGTAACAACAGGGAAGAAGCTTTCTTT.

This sequence joins TRBV19 and TRBJ2-7; a weak D match, TRBD1 (6 bases). Trimming pared 5 bases from V and 3 bases from J, leaving 14 bases between. Germline CDR1 and CDR2: LNHDA and SQIVND (reference sequence). The CDR3 is 14 amino acids. CDR3 amino acids: CASSPAQQGYEQYF. CDR3 sequence (DNA): TGTGCCAGTAGTCCAGCCCAACAGGGCTACGAGCAGTACTTC.

This clone showed up just a few times. The chain uses TRBV6-6 and TRBJ1-5; the match to TRBD1 covers 7 bases. J was trimmed by 4 bases and V by 2 bases; bases with no gene match: 5. This CDR3 spans 15 amino acids. Germline V gene sequence: CDR1 MNHNY, CDR2 SVGAGI (reference sequence). The CDR3: CASSYTGQQNQPQHF. In nucleotides, the CDR3 is TGTGCCAGCAGTTACACGGGACAGCAAAATCAGCCCCAGCATTTT.

This clone is a singleton in its sample. V gene TRBV29-1 combines with J gene TRBJ1-1; the D is unclear. Trimming stripped 7 bases from V and 4 bases from J, with 13 bases between. Germline loops: CDR1 SQVTM, CDR2 ANQGSEA. The CDR3 is 12 residues long. The CDR3 DNA sequence: TGCAGCGGGAGTTCTTTGTTCACTGAAGCTTTCTTT. Its protein is CSGSSLFTEAFF.

This chain uses TRBV2 with TRBJ2-2; no reliable D call. V was shortened by 6 bases and J by 7 bases, with 3 bases between the two germline ends. The CDR3 covers 10 residues. Per the germline V gene, CDR1 is SNHLY and CDR2 is FYNNEI. DNA for the CDR3: TGTGCCAGCAGATACGGGGAGCTGTTTTTT. It translates to CASRYGELFF.

This chain links TRBV30 with TRBJ1-5, with a weak D call TRBD1 (5 bases). V was clipped by 0 bases and J by 9 bases, with 15 bases between them. The CDR3 is made up of 14 amino acids. The germline gives CDR1 GTSNPN, CDR2 SVGIG (reference sequence). The CDR3 nucleotides are TGTGCCTGGAGTGTAGGCCACGGGGACTGGCCCCAGCATTTT. Protein: CAWSVGHGDWPQHF.

V usage is TRBV15 and J usage is TRBJ2-2, with 9 bases aligning to TRBD1. V shed 0 bases, J shed 7 bases, and the junction held 6 bases outside the gene matches. CDR1 and CDR2 from the germline V gene are LNHNV and YYDKDF (reference sequence). The CDR3 runs to 16 residues. CDR3 nucleotides: TGTGCCACCAGCAGAGATCAGGGACAGGGAAGCGGGGAGCTGTTTTTT. Its translation is CATSRDQGQGSGELFF. Together with reference TRBV15 and TRBJ2-2, the CDR3 gives the full variable domain: DAMVIQNPRYQVTQFGKPVTLSCSQTLNHNVMYWYQQKSSQAPKLLFHYYDKDFNNEADTPDNFQSRRPNTSFCFLDIRSPGLGDTAMYLCATSRDQGQGSGELFFGEGSRLTVL.

This clone has more than one count but fewer than ten. The V call is TRBV11-2, the J call TRBJ2-7; D may match TRBD1 or TRBD2 (6 bases each). The V gene's germline CDR1 is SGHAT and CDR2 FQNNGV. The V gene lost 1 base and the J gene lost 5 bases, with 15 bases spanning the gap. The CDR3 has 15 amino acids. The CDR3 protein is CASSLGGGWADEQYF. For the CDR3, the DNA is TGTGCCAGCAGCTTAGGAGGGGGGTGGGCAGACGAGCAGTACTTC.

The rearrangement joins TRBV19 to TRBJ1-6; D is ambiguous. This CDR3 has 14 residues. Trimming took off 2 bases at V and 7 bases at J, with 9 bases between the two ends. The germline gives CDR1 LNHDA, CDR2 SQIVND (reference sequence). Here the CDR3 DNA reads TGTGCCAGTAGTATATATGGCGCGAATTCACCCCTCCACTTT. Protein sequence: CASSIYGANSPLHF.

V and J are TRBV5-8 and TRBJ2-7; D not certain. V was pared by 7 bases and J by 7 bases, with 12 bases between. CDR1 and CDR2 (germline): SGHTS, YDEGEE. The CDR3 covers 11 residues. CDR3 DNA: TGTGCCAGCCTTTCCTTTGGGGAGCAGTACTTC. Its translation: CASLSFGEQYF.

This clone counts as medium-sized. The chain links TRBV4-1 to TRBJ2-1; 16 nucleotides match TRBD2. Germline trimming cut 0 bases from V and 10 bases from J; bases unmatched to any gene: 9. CDR3 length: 18 amino acids. The V gene's germline CDR1 is MGHRA and CDR2 YSYEKL. CDR3 protein: CASSQDSSPGLAGGEQFF. As DNA, the CDR3 is TGCGCCAGCAGCCAAGATTCGTCGCCGGGACTAGCGGGGGGGGAGCAGTTCTTC.

This clone was found once. The chain has TRBV5-1 and TRBJ2-3, with 7 bases fitting TRBD1. Germline V lookup: CDR1 SGHRS, CDR2 YFSETQ. J lost 2 bases, V lost 2 bases, and 2 bases had no gene match. This CDR3 spans 14 amino acids. CDR3 nucleotide sequence: TGCGCCAGCAGCTTTGGACAGGACACAGATACGCAGTATTTT. As protein: CASSFGQDTDTQYF.

The V gene is TRBV28, the J gene TRBJ1-1; D not resolved. Germline V gene sequence: CDR1 MDHEN, CDR2 SYDVKM. V was clipped by 2 bases and J by 13 bases, with 20 bases between them. The CDR3 is 14 residues long. The CDR3 DNA reads TGTGCCAGCAGTTTAGGACTGGGCGGGAGTCGGCATTTCTTT. Encoded protein: CASSLGLGGSRHFF.

V and J are TRBV7-9 and TRBJ1-1, with D perhaps TRBD1 (5 bases). V was cut by 6 bases and J by 2 bases, with 10 bases left in between. Germline CDR1 SEHNR, CDR2 FQNEAQ (reference sequence). The CDR3 runs 13 residues. CDR3 loop: CASRRDQNTEAFF. The CDR3 DNA follows: TGTGCCAGCAGGAGGGACCAAAACACTGAAGCTTTCTTT.

The V gene is TRBV19, the J gene TRBJ2-5; D is perhaps TRBD2 (5 bases). TRBJ2-7 matches the DNA end more closely, so the J call is doubtful. This CDR3 contains 14 residues. Germline CDR1 is LNHDA and CDR2 is SQIVND (reference sequence). The CDR3 DNA reads TGTGCCAGTAGCCAAGGAGATCGGCGGGCCGAGCAGTACTTC. This codes for CASSQGDRRAEQYF.

The genes are TRBV30 and TRBJ2-2; 8 bases are shared with TRBD2. After removal of 2 bases from V and 7 bases from J, the junction contained 18 bases not matched to a gene. Looked up from germline, CDR1 is GTSNPN and CDR2 is SVGIG (reference sequence). CDR3 length: 18 residues. In DNA form, the CDR3 reads TGTGCCTGGAGTTACCTACTACCGTCCGGGGGGGCCAGCGGGGAGCTGTTTTTT. Translating it yields CAWSYLLPSGGASGELFF.